Listed here are 28 T cell receptor beta chains from one sample, sequenced in a study of T cell responses to AZD1222 COVID-19 vaccine. Assay used: immunoSEQ multiplex PCR; TCRdb lists only in-frame clones, some missing. The sample has approximately 120,000 clones, 84% seen once; the top ten hold 27%. Sequenced material: peripheral blood, taken 28 days after the second AZD1222 dose. These receptors all stem from an adult who received the AZD1222 COVID-19 vaccine.

This rearrangement joins TRBV9 to TRBJ1-1; 7 nucleotides align to TRBD1. Germline V lookup: CDR1 SGDLS, CDR2 YYNGEE. Trimming removed 2 bases from V and 5 bases from J; junction bases left unmatched: 3. The CDR3 is 13 amino acids. CDR3 DNA sequence: TGTGCCAGCAGCGTCGACAGGGATACTGAAGCTTTCTTT. It translates to CASSVDRDTEAFF.

V gene TRBV7-2 combines with J gene TRBJ1-5; D is uncertain. The CDR3 is made up of 13 amino acids. The V and J ends lost 1 base and 6 bases respectively, with 7 bases between them. Germline V gene sequence: CDR1 SGHTA, CDR2 FQGNSA. DNA for the CDR3: TGTGCCAGCAGCTTAGGCCTAGGTCAGCCCCAGCATTTT. Amino acids: CASSLGLGQPQHF.

This clone is a singleton in its sample. The chain is built from TRBV18 and TRBJ1-3; D unresolved. Deletions cut 1 base from V and 0 bases from J, with 10 bases between. The germline CDR1 and CDR2 sequences are KGHSH and LQKENI. This CDR3 is 16 amino acids long. The CDR3, as DNA: TGTGCCAGCTCACCACAGGACGGCGGCTCTGGAAACACCATATATTTT. It encodes CASSPQDGGSGNTIYF.

This rearrangement joins TRBV5-4 to TRBJ2-3; 14 nucleotides agree with TRBD2. The CDR3 is made up of 16 amino acids. Germline-derived CDR1 and CDR2 are SGHNT and YYREEE (reference sequence). V lost 10 bases to trimming and J lost 1 base; unmatched junction nucleotides: 8. The CDR3, as DNA: TGTGCCTCCACCCGACTAGCGGGGGGGCGCACAGATACGCAGTATTTT. Its translation is CASTRLAGGRTDTQYF.

This clone was seen once. The chain joins TRBV11-2 to TRBJ2-7, with D hard to call. Germline values: CDR1 SGHAT, CDR2 FQNNGV. This CDR3 has 14 residues. Trimming stripped 3 bases from V and 4 bases from J, with 13 bases between. The CDR3 DNA follows: TGTGCCAGCAGCTTCGACCCGGTGGGGTACGAGCAGTACTTC. Its translation is CASSFDPVGYEQYF.

This chain connects TRBV6-6 to TRBJ1-1; D unresolved. V lost 2 bases, J lost 3 bases, and 10 bases lay in between. CDR3 length: 14 residues. CDR1 is MNHNY and CDR2 is SVGAGI in the germline V gene (reference sequence). CDR3 sequence: CASSYVTGHTEAFF. The CDR3 nucleotides are TGTGCCAGCAGTTACGTAACTGGGCACACTGAAGCTTTCTTT.

This clone has just a few counts. V is TRBV6-4 and J is TRBJ1-5, with unresolved D. This CDR3 spans 14 amino acids. Germline CDR1 and CDR2: MRHNA and SNTAGT. The ends were cut back, 4 bases at V and 6 bases at J, with 13 bases in the middle. Here the CDR3 DNA reads TGTGCCAGCAGTGCGGACGGTACTGTTCAGCCCCAGCATTTT. It yields the protein CASSADGTVQPQHF.

This clone has more than one count but fewer than ten. This chain connects TRBV29-1 to TRBJ2-5, with D uncertain. The CDR3 consists of 11 residues. Germline values: CDR1 SQVTM, CDR2 ANQGSEA. V shed 7 bases and J shed 2 bases, with 8 bases lying between them. CDR3 DNA sequence: TGCAGCGGGCTGCAACAAGAGACCCAGTACTTC. Protein sequence: CSGLQQETQYF.

In this sample, this clone turned up once. This chain uses TRBV27 with TRBJ1-1; D is possibly TRBD1 (6 bases). From germline, CDR1 is MNHEY and CDR2 SMNVEV (reference sequence). The CDR3 covers 15 residues. V lost 2 bases and J lost 3, with 13 bases in between. CDR3 sequence reads: CASSLGGTFYTEAFF. CDR3 DNA: TGTGCCAGCAGTTTAGGCGGGACATTCTACACTGAAGCTTTCTTT.

The chain employs TRBV2 and TRBJ1-1; 9 positions agree with TRBD1. The CDR3 consists of 14 residues. Per germline, CDR1 SNHLY and CDR2 FYNNEI. Trimming took 11 bases from V and 4 from J; bases not matched to a gene: 11. The CDR3 region has the DNA TGTGCCGAAGCACTCGGACAGGGGATCACTGAAGCTTTCTTT. Protein sequence: CAEALGQGITEAFF.

This clone was observed a few times. This sample also contains other DNA sequences that code for the same CDR3. This rearrangement joins TRBV10-3 to TRBJ1-5; D gene ambiguous. In germline, CDR1 is ENHRY, CDR2 SYGVKD. This CDR3 is built from 12 residues. V shed 6 bases and J shed 1 base, with 4 bases lying between them. CDR3: CAISDSNQPQHF. As DNA, the CDR3 is TGTGCCATCAGCGACAGCAATCAGCCCCAGCATTTT.

The chain joins TRBV5-5 to TRBJ2-7; D tentatively fits TRBD1 or TRBD2 (5 bases each). V was clipped by 0 bases and J by 4 bases, with 14 bases between them. This CDR3 has 15 amino acids. Germline V gene lookup returns CDR1 SGHKS and CDR2 YYEKEE (reference sequence). The CDR3 DNA reads as TGTGCCAGCAGCTTGGAAGAGGGGTCGCCATACGAGCAGTACTTC. Amino acid sequence: CASSLEEGSPYEQYF.

This sequence joins TRBV2 and TRBJ1-5; D might be TRBD1 (5 bases). Germline assignment: CDR1 SNHLY and CDR2 FYNNEI. CDR3 length: 13 amino acids. The V end lost 10 bases, the J end lost 0 bases, and 10 bases lay between the germline ends. This CDR3 reads CAISGNSNQPQHF. In DNA, the CDR3 is TGTGCCATTTCAGGGAATAGCAATCAGCCCCAGCATTTT. The whole variable domain, filled in from reference TRBV2 and TRBJ1-5, reads EPEVTQTPSHQVTQMGQEVILRCVPISNHLYFYWYRQILGQKVEFLVSFYNNEISEKSEIFDDQFSVERPDGSNFTLKIRSTKLEDSAMYFCAISGNSNQPQHFGDGTRLSIL.

The CDR3 sequence: CASSLIAGMGNTIYF. DNA of the CDR3: TGCGCCAGCAGCTTGATAGCAGGGATGGGAAACACCATATATTTT. The chain joins TRBV5-1 to TRBJ1-3, with a weak D call TRBD1 (5 bases). The CDR3 spans 15 residues. The V end lost 1 base, the J end lost 4 bases, and 12 bases lay between the germline ends. Germline assignment: CDR1 SGHRS and CDR2 YFSETQ.

This clone was counted a single time. The chain links TRBV28 to TRBJ1-6, with TRBD1 identical over 10 bases. J was trimmed by 9 bases and V by 6 bases; bases with no gene match: 11. Germline CDR1 and CDR2: MDHEN and SYDVKM. The CDR3 is 16 amino acids. In nucleotides, the CDR3 is TGTGCCAGCAGCCCCCCCGGGACAGGGGTACGTTCACCCCTCCACTTT. Its translation is CASSPPGTGVRSPLHF.

V usage is TRBV2 and J usage is TRBJ2-7, with D uncertain. With 5 bases removed from V and 4 bases from J, the gap between germline ends came to 12 bases. Germline loops: CDR1 SNHLY, CDR2 FYNNEI. This CDR3 spans 13 amino acids. CDR3 nucleotide sequence: TGTGCCAGCAGTCCGCCCTTCACATACGAGCAGTACTTC. Its translation: CASSPPFTYEQYF.

The chain combines TRBV11-2 with TRBJ1-5; no firm D call. The V and J ends lost 5 bases and 3 bases respectively, with 8 bases between them. Germline assignment: CDR1 SGHAT and CDR2 FQNNGV. This CDR3 comprises 13 residues. CDR3 nucleotide sequence: TGTGCCAGCAGCCCGAGCCTCAATCAGCCCCAGCATTTT. Translated, it gives CASSPSLNQPQHF.

V usage is TRBV14 and J usage is TRBJ1-2; a possible D gene is TRBD1 (6 bases). Germline V lookup: CDR1 SGHDN, CDR2 FVKESK. V lost 2 bases and J 8 bases, leaving 9 bases between the germline ends. CDR3 length equals 12 residues. As DNA, the CDR3 is TGTGCCAGCAGCCAAACAGGGTTCGGCTACACCTTC. Encoded protein: CASSQTGFGYTF.

V and J are TRBV29-1 and TRBJ2-3; D possibly corresponds to TRBD2 (6 bases). Per the germline V gene, CDR1 is SQVTM and CDR2 is ANQGSEA. This CDR3 has 12 amino acids. With 6 bases removed from V and 6 bases from J, the gap between germline ends came to 13 bases. The CDR3: CSVLRGSDTQYF. CDR3 DNA sequence: TGCAGCGTCCTTCGGGGGTCGGATACGCAGTATTTT.

V usage is TRBV13 and J usage is TRBJ2-7; TRBD2 agrees at 8 bases. Germline-derived CDR1 and CDR2 are PRHDT and FYEKMQ (reference sequence). V gave up 2 bases and J gave up 3 bases; unmatched junction bases: 9. The CDR3 runs to 16 residues. The DNA of the CDR3 is TGTGCCAGCAGCTTAAGTCTAGCGGGCGCACTCTACGAGCAGTACTTC. Translating it yields CASSLSLAGALYEQYF.

The genes are TRBV5-6 and TRBJ1-2; unclear D gene. Per germline, CDR1 SGHDT and CDR2 YYEEEE. The V end lost 4 bases, the J end lost 0 bases, and 16 bases lay between the germline ends. This CDR3 is built from 16 residues. The CDR3 DNA sequence: TGTGCCAGCAGCATACGGCAGACTGGAGCTAACTATGGCTACACCTTC. Translation: CASSIRQTGANYGYTF.

The chain uses TRBV11-3 and TRBJ2-5; tentative D call: TRBD2 (6 bases). The CDR3 loop spans 13 amino acids. The V end lost 5 bases, the J end lost 8 bases, and 15 bases lay between the germline ends. Germline loops: CDR1 SGHNT, CDR2 YENEEA. The CDR3 region has the DNA TGTGCCAGCAGCCTGGGGAGGAGTAGCACCCAGTACTTC. It specifies CASSLGRSSTQYF.

This clone was recorded once. The genes are TRBV3-1 (or the pseudogene TRBV3-2) and TRBJ1-1, with no clear D. The length of the CDR3 is 13 residues. V gave up 2 bases and J gave up 8 bases, with 12 bases separating them. Germline lookup yields CDR1 LGHDT and CDR2 YNNKEL (reference sequence). The CDR3 DNA reads as TGTGCCAGCAGCCAAACGAGGGTCTCGGAAGCTTTCTTT. Amino acid sequence: CASSQTRVSEAFF.

The chain has TRBV7-9 and TRBJ1-1, with D possibly TRBD1 on 5 matching bases. Trimming cost V 3 bases and J 11 bases, with 13 bases left between them. The CDR3 totals 12 residues. Germline V gives CDR1 SEHNR, CDR2 FQNEAQ (reference sequence). The DNA of the CDR3 is TGTGCCAGCAGCTTCCTAGGGGTCTTGGCTTTCTTT. Amino acid sequence: CASSFLGVLAFF.

This clone was seen more than once but under ten times. The chain combines TRBV7-8 with TRBJ1-2; D is undetermined. This CDR3 is built from 13 residues. The V gene's germline CDR1 is SGHVS and CDR2 FQNEAQ. The V end was cut by 2 bases, the J end by 1 base, with 5 bases between. CDR3 protein: CASSLRRNYGYTF. The CDR3 DNA follows: TGTGCCAGCAGCTTAAGGCGTAACTATGGCTACACCTTC. The variable domain in full, with the rest retrieved from reference TRBV7-8 and TRBJ1-2, is GAGVSQSPRYKVAKRGQDVALRCDPISGHVSLFWYQQALGQGPEFLTYFQNEAQLDKSGLPSDRFFAERPEGSVSTLKIQRTQQEDSAVYLCASSLRRNYGYTFGSGTRLTVV.

The rearrangement joins TRBV6-2 or TRBV6-3 to TRBJ1-5, with D maybe TRBD1 (5 bases). CDR3 length: 15 residues. CDR1 is MNHEY, CDR2 SVGEGT, per germline. V was shortened by 2 bases and J by 6 bases, with 14 bases between the two germline ends. CDR3 bases: TGTGCCAGCAGTTACGGGTGGGGGAAGGGTCAGCCCCAGCATTTT. The encoded protein is CASSYGWGKGQPQHF.

This chain connects TRBV7-2 to TRBJ1-5; TRBD1 matches 9 bases. This CDR3 comprises 14 residues. The V gene end was trimmed by 4 bases and the J gene end by 5 bases; junction bases not matched to a gene: 3. Looked up from germline, CDR1 is SGHTA and CDR2 is FQGNSA. DNA of the CDR3: TGTGCCAGCAGCTCACAGGGGGCGGATCAGCCCCAGCATTTT. It is translated as CASSSQGADQPQHF.

CDR3 in DNA: TGTGCCAGCACCCTGGGGGGGTACGGTGGCTATGGCTACACCTTC. Translated: CASTLGGYGGYGYTF. The genes are TRBV5-6 and TRBJ1-2; possibly TRBD1 for D (5 bases). The germline V and J ends were trimmed by 6 bases and 4 bases, with 19 bases remaining between them. CDR1 SGHDT and CDR2 YYEEEE come from the germline V gene. This CDR3 is built from 15 residues.